The 30 T cell receptor beta chains in this list originate from one sample, sequenced in a study of beta chain features in type 1 diabetes. Expressed TCRB transcripts were sequenced because the isolated RNA had all been reverse transcribed beforehand. The protocol was immunoSEQ multiplex PCR, while the TCRdb copy is restricted to in-frame clones and leaves out a portion. The sample consists of approximately 84,000 clones, about 32% of them appearing once. The sequenced sample consisted of stem cell memory CD4+ T cells from blood. These receptors came from a young woman in good health.

This clone was seen a few times. The chain couples TRBV4-1 to TRBJ2-7; 7 nucleotides line up with TRBD2. The CDR3 length is 15 residues. V dropped 0 bases and J dropped 5; count of bases not matched to a gene: 7. Germline values: CDR1 MGHRA, CDR2 YSYEKL. This CDR3 reads CASSQDPAGRDEQYF. DNA of the CDR3: TGCGCCAGCAGCCAAGATCCAGCGGGACGTGACGAGCAGTACTTC.

This clone was recorded a few times. The chain couples TRBV18 to TRBJ2-4; 9 nucleotides line up with TRBD2. The CDR3 sequence is 15 residues long. The trim removed 6 bases at V and 0 bases at J, leaving 3 bases unmatched. Germline assignment: CDR1 KGHSH and CDR2 LQKENI. The chain's CDR3 is CASSLAGLAKNIQYF. The CDR3 nucleotides are TGTGCCAGCTCCCTAGCGGGGCTAGCCAAAAACATTCAGTACTTC.

Here the CDR3 reads CASSKAGTGSREQYF. The CDR3 nucleotides are TGTGCCAGCAGCAAGGCCGGGACAGGGTCAAGGGAGCAGTACTTC. The chain recombines TRBV7-9 with TRBJ2-7, with 9 nucleotides matching TRBD1. Germline CDR1 is SEHNR and CDR2 is FQNEAQ (reference sequence). V lost 5 bases, J lost 7 bases, and 12 bases stayed unmatched. CDR3 size: 15 residues.

This rearrangement joins TRBV7-6 to TRBJ2-2, with 9 bases aligning to TRBD2. Germline CDR1 and CDR2: SGHVS and FNYEAQ. The V gene end was trimmed by 5 bases and the J gene end by 1 base; junction bases not matched to a gene: 5. The CDR3 is made up of 16 amino acids. Written as DNA, the CDR3 is TGTGCCAGCAGCACCCAACTAGCGGGGAACACCGGGGAGCTGTTTTTT. This translates into CASSTQLAGNTGELFF. The full variable domain, rest sourced from reference TRBV7-6 and TRBJ2-2, is GAGVSQSPRYKVTKRGQDVALRCDPISGHVSLYWYRQALGQGPEFLTYFNYEAQQDKSGLPNDRFSAERPEGSISTLTIQRTEQRDSAMYRCASSTQLAGNTGELFFGEGSRLTVL.

The chain has TRBV7-9 and TRBJ1-2; D is possibly TRBD1 (6 bases). Deletions cut 5 bases from V and 3 bases from J, with 13 bases between. CDR1 is SEHNR, CDR2 FQNEAQ, per germline (reference sequence). The CDR3 is made up of 14 amino acids. The CDR3 DNA reads as TGTGCCAGCAGCCTCTCGGACAGCTACTATGGCTACACCTTC. It codes for CASSLSDSYYGYTF.

This sequence joins TRBV5-1 and TRBJ2-1; 9 positions agree with TRBD1. V was clipped by 0 bases and J by 6 bases; unmatched bases: 4. Germline V gene lookup returns CDR1 SGHRS and CDR2 YFSETQ. This CDR3 spans 15 amino acids. The CDR3 region has the DNA TGCGCCAGCAGCTTGGAACAGGGGGCACGCAATGAGCAGTTCTTC. Protein product: CASSLEQGARNEQFF.

The V call is TRBV14, the J call TRBJ1-5; a weak D match, TRBD1 (6 bases). The length of the CDR3 is 16 residues. The germline gives CDR1 SGHDN, CDR2 FVKESK. V was clipped by 0 bases and J by 4 bases, with 13 bases between them. The CDR3: CASSQEDFRGNQPQHF. DNA of the CDR3: TGTGCCAGCAGCCAAGAAGATTTCAGGGGTAATCAGCCCCAGCATTTT. The full variable domain, its missing parts supplied by reference TRBV14 and TRBJ1-5, is EAGVTQFPSHSVIEKGQTVTLRCDPISGHDNLYWYRRVMGKEIKFLLHFVKESKQDESGMPNNRFLAERTGGTYSTLKVQPAELEDSGVYFCASSQEDFRGNQPQHFGDGTRLSIL.

The genes are TRBV4-2 and TRBJ2-7; possible D gene TRBD2, 5 bases. CDR3 length: 15 residues. Germline values: CDR1 LGHNA, CDR2 YNFKEQ. V was cut by 4 bases and J by 4 bases, with 17 bases left in between. CDR3 amino acids: CASSLSFRADYEQYF. In nucleotides, the CDR3 is TGTGCCAGCAGCCTAAGCTTTCGAGCGGATTACGAGCAGTACTTC.

There are a few counts of this clone. This sequence joins TRBV19 and TRBJ2-5; unclear D gene. Germline V lookup: CDR1 LNHDA, CDR2 SQIVND (reference sequence). The CDR3 is 14 amino acids. Deletions cut 0 bases from V and 0 bases from J, with 5 bases between. The CDR3 sequence is CASSIDSYQETQYF. DNA of the CDR3: TGTGCCAGTAGTATAGACAGTTACCAAGAGACCCAGTACTTC.

The V call is TRBV6-5, the J call TRBJ2-1, with a weak D call TRBD2 (6 bases). The CDR3 has 14 amino acids. V lost 5 bases to trimming and J lost 3 bases, with 11 bases between them. Germline CDR1 is MNHEY and CDR2 is SVGAGI. The DNA for the CDR3 is TGTGCCAGCAGTGCGGTAGCGGACTACAATGAGCAGTTCTTC. It encodes CASSAVADYNEQFF.

The gene calls are TRBV4-1 and TRBJ1-2; 7 bases agree with TRBD1. The germline gives CDR1 MGHRA, CDR2 YSYEKL. The V gene end was trimmed by 3 bases and the J gene end by 7 bases; junction bases not matched to a gene: 5. This CDR3 contains 13 residues. CDR3 region: CASSHNRGGGYTF. The DNA of the CDR3 is TGCGCCAGCAGCCATAACAGGGGCGGTGGCTACACCTTC.

The V and J genes are TRBV4-3 and TRBJ2-5; 7 bases fit TRBD1. Losses at the gene ends were 0 bases for V and 4 bases for J; bases not matched to a gene: 2. The CDR3 extends over 14 amino acids. CDR1 and CDR2 (germline): LGHNA, YSLEER. The chain's CDR3 is CASSQDYRGETQYF. The CDR3 DNA sequence: TGCGCCAGCAGCCAAGATTACAGGGGAGAGACCCAGTACTTC.

The sample holds a few counts of this clone. This chain uses TRBV19 with TRBJ2-7; TRBD1 matches 7 bases. This CDR3 is 13 amino acids long. J was trimmed by 3 bases and V by 6 bases; bases with no gene match: 5. Germline values: CDR1 LNHDA, CDR2 SQIVND (reference sequence). For the CDR3, the DNA is TGTGCCAGTAGCGTGGACAGGAGCTACGAGCAGTACTTC. Encoded protein: CASSVDRSYEQYF.

In nucleotides, the CDR3 is TGTGCCAGCAGCTTAGCGGCACCACAGTCTCCCGAGCAGTACTTC. Protein product: CASSLAAPQSPEQYF. V gene TRBV7-8 combines with J gene TRBJ2-7, with no clear D. The germline V and J ends were trimmed by 0 bases and 6 bases, with 15 bases remaining between them. CDR1 and CDR2 (germline): SGHVS, FQNEAQ. The CDR3 is 15 amino acids. Full variable domain (outside the CDR3, taken from reference TRBV7-8 and TRBJ2-7): GAGVSQSPRYKVAKRGQDVALRCDPISGHVSLFWYQQALGQGPEFLTYFQNEAQLDKSGLPSDRFFAERPEGSVSTLKIQRTQQEDSAVYLCASSLAAPQSPEQYFGPGTRLTVT.

V is TRBV5-6 and J is TRBJ2-5; the D gene is possibly TRBD1 (6 bases). Germline assignment: CDR1 SGHDT and CDR2 YYEEEE. CDR3 length: 13 amino acids. V was pared by 1 base and J by 4 bases, with 8 bases between. This CDR3 reads CASSLPGAETQYF. CDR3 DNA: TGTGCCAGCAGCTTGCCAGGGGCAGAGACCCAGTACTTC.

V gene TRBV21-1 combines with J gene TRBJ2-4; TRBD1 is the table's D call, not checked against the DNA. TRBV21-1 is a pseudogene locus. This CDR3 region has 14 residues. CDR3: CASSAIRGQSIQYF. The CDR3 DNA is TGTGCCAGCAGCGCCATCAGGGGGCAAAGCATTCAGTACTTC.

The chain is built from TRBV7-9 and TRBJ1-3; no firm D call. The germline V gene encodes CDR1 SEHNR and CDR2 FQNEAQ (reference sequence). V dropped 5 bases and J dropped 4 bases, with 3 bases sitting between them. CDR3 length: 11 amino acids. In nucleotides, the CDR3 is TGTGCCAGCAGCCCGGGAAACACCATATATTTT. Its translation: CASSPGNTIYF.

This chain connects TRBV13 to TRBJ2-1; 12 bases map to TRBD2. Trimming took 1 base from V and 7 from J; bases not matched to a gene: 5. Germline lookup yields CDR1 PRHDT and CDR2 FYEKMQ (reference sequence). This CDR3 has 16 residues. The CDR3: CASSLEGLAGMNEQFF. The CDR3 DNA reads TGTGCCAGCAGCTTAGAAGGACTAGCGGGAATGAATGAGCAGTTCTTC.

The rearrangement joins TRBV30 to TRBJ1-4; TRBD1 matches 8 bases. The CDR3 runs 13 residues. Germline CDR1 is GTSNPN and CDR2 is SVGIG (reference sequence). The ends lost 8 bases at V and 4 bases at J; junction bases unmatched: 6. The CDR3, as DNA: TGTGCCGGCCTACAGGGGGGTAATGAAAAACTGTTTTTT. Protein: CAGLQGGNEKLFF.

This rearrangement joins TRBV5-1 to TRBJ1-2; a weak D match, TRBD1 (5 bases). Germline loops: CDR1 SGHRS, CDR2 YFSETQ. Trimming pared 4 bases from V and 5 bases from J, leaving 15 bases between. This CDR3 has 14 residues. The CDR3 region is CASSTVDSAYGYTF. The DNA for the CDR3 is TGCGCCAGCAGCACTGTTGACAGTGCATATGGCTACACCTTC.

The chain links TRBV19 to TRBJ2-3; D uncertain. The CDR3 runs to 12 residues. In germline, CDR1 is LNHDA, CDR2 SQIVND (reference sequence). V lost 0 bases and J 5 bases, leaving 3 bases between the germline ends. In nucleotides, the CDR3 is TGTGCCAGTAGTATAGATAGAGATACGCAGTATTTT. Encoded protein: CASSIDRDTQYF.

The chain joins TRBV30 to TRBJ2-2; no reliable D call. The CDR3 length is 15 residues. With 0 bases removed from V and 2 bases from J, the gap between germline ends came to 10 bases. Germline CDR1 and CDR2: GTSNPN and SVGIG (reference sequence). DNA of the CDR3: TGTGCCTGGAGTGTAGATCCCCTAAACACCGGGGAGCTGTTTTTT. Encoded protein: CAWSVDPLNTGELFF. The whole variable domain, remainder taken from reference TRBV30 and TRBJ2-2, is SQTIHQWPATLVQPVGSPLSLECTVEGTSNPNLYWYRQAAGRGLQLLFYSVGIGQISSEVPQNLSASRPQDRQFILSSKKLLLSDSGFYLCAWSVDPLNTGELFFGEGSRLTVL.

This chain joins TRBV7-9 and TRBJ2-5, with 13 bases identical to TRBD2. J was trimmed by 5 bases and V by 6 bases; bases with no gene match: 6. Per the germline V gene, CDR1 is SEHNR and CDR2 is FQNEAQ (reference sequence). CDR3 size: 15 residues. The DNA for the CDR3 is TGTGCCAGCAGGGGGACTAGCGGGGACGGGGAGACCCAGTACTTC. The encoded protein is CASRGTSGDGETQYF.

This clone turned up a few times. The J gene is TRBJ2-2, the V gene TRBV5-5; D may be TRBD2 (5 bases). Germline V gene lookup returns CDR1 SGHKS and CDR2 YYEKEE (reference sequence). V was shortened by 3 bases and J by 2 bases, with 8 bases between the two germline ends. This CDR3 region has 14 residues. CDR3 amino acids: CASSSGDNTGELFF. CDR3 sequence (DNA): TGTGCCAGCAGCTCCGGGGATAACACCGGGGAGCTGTTTTTT.

This clone was observed a few times. The V and J genes are TRBV10-3 and TRBJ2-3; maybe TRBD1 (6 bases). V was pared by 6 bases and J by 5 bases, with 15 bases between. CDR3 length: 14 residues. From germline, CDR1 is ENHRY and CDR2 SYGVKD. The CDR3 coding sequence is TGTGCCATCAGACAGGGTTCGGTCGGAGATACGCAGTATTTT. The encoded protein is CAIRQGSVGDTQYF.

V usage is TRBV6-6 and J usage is TRBJ2-3, with a weak D call TRBD2 (5 bases). Germline values: CDR1 MNHNY, CDR2 SVGAGI (reference sequence). The CDR3 sequence is 14 residues long. Between the trimmed V and J ends, which lost 7 bases and 0 bases, there was a span of 11 bases. CDR3 protein: CASIEGASTDTQYF. CDR3 nucleotides: TGTGCCAGCATCGAGGGCGCTAGCACAGATACGCAGTATTTT.

V gene TRBV2 combines with J gene TRBJ2-5; D not certain. The CDR3 is 12 amino acids. CDR1 and CDR2 from the germline V gene are SNHLY and FYNNEI. Trimming removed 2 bases from V and 2 bases from J, with 3 bases in between. In nucleotides, the CDR3 is TGTGCCAGCAGTGAATCACAAGAGACCCAGTACTTC. Its protein product is CASSESQETQYF.

This clone has more than one count but fewer than ten. CDR3 loop: CASSPTGGSAYEQYF. The CDR3 DNA is TGTGCCAGCAGCCCCACCGGTGGGAGCGCCTACGAGCAGTACTTC. The chain links TRBV11-3 to TRBJ2-7; tentative D call: TRBD2 (5 bases). CDR1 is SGHNT and CDR2 is YENEEA in the germline V gene. V was shortened by 5 bases and J by 2 bases, with 16 bases between the two germline ends. The CDR3 covers 15 residues.

J is TRBJ2-3 and V is TRBV2; D gene ambiguous. This CDR3 is built from 14 residues. Trimming stripped 6 bases from V and 0 bases from J, with 10 bases between. Germline V gives CDR1 SNHLY, CDR2 FYNNEI. The CDR3 loop is CASRELFSTDTQYF. For the CDR3, the DNA is TGTGCCAGCAGAGAGTTATTTAGCACAGATACGCAGTATTTT.

The genes are TRBV11-2 and TRBJ2-1; 7 nucleotides agree with TRBD2. V gave up 5 bases and J gave up 5 bases; unmatched junction bases: 9. Germline-derived CDR1 and CDR2 are SGHAT and FQNNGV. CDR3 length equals 15 residues. The CDR3 protein is CASSRGPRGDNEQFF. The CDR3 DNA reads as TGTGCCAGCAGCCGCGGGCCTCGGGGGGACAATGAGCAGTTCTTC.